The 26 T cell receptor beta chains listed next were all sequenced from one sample in a study of blood T cell repertoires in COVID-19. Method: immunoSEQ multiplex PCR; TCRdb's copy keeps in-frame clones and lacks some. The profile shows hundreds of thousands of clones, approximately 85% of them singletons. Sequencing was carried out using PBMCs or T cells enriched from blood (not recorded which). These receptors were taken from a man aged 25-45 years who had recovered from COVID-19.

V gene TRBV27 combines with J gene TRBJ1-6, with 12 nucleotides matching TRBD1. The CDR3 totals 16 residues. Germline-derived CDR1 and CDR2 are MNHEY and SMNVEV (reference sequence). The trim removed 6 bases at V and 3 bases at J, leaving 3 bases unmatched. CDR3 region: CASRGTGGSYNSPLHF. DNA for the CDR3: TGTGCCAGCAGGGGGACAGGGGGCAGCTATAATTCACCCCTCCACTTT.

This clone was observed once. The chain joins TRBV2 to TRBJ1-6; tentatively, D is TRBD1 (5 bases). V lost 8 bases and J lost 7, with 15 bases in between. The germline V gene encodes CDR1 SNHLY and CDR2 FYNNEI. This CDR3 comprises 14 residues. Here the CDR3 DNA reads TGTGCCAGCTACCCGAGCGGGGGAAATTCACCCCTCCACTTT. Protein sequence: CASYPSGGNSPLHF.

The chain employs TRBV7-2 and TRBJ2-2; 12 bases fit TRBD2. The CDR3 extends over 19 amino acids. The V gene's germline CDR1 is SGHTA and CDR2 FQGNSA. Trimming cost V 1 base and J 5 bases; bases outside gene matches: 11. CDR3: CASSLVYLAGGPGTGELFF. Here the CDR3 DNA reads TGTGCCAGCAGCTTAGTTTACCTAGCGGGGGGGCCGGGGACCGGGGAGCTGTTTTTT.

This sequence joins TRBV20-1 and TRBJ1-1; D not certain. The ends were cut back, 3 bases at V and 2 bases at J, with 13 bases in the middle. CDR1 and CDR2 from the germline V gene are DFQATT and SNEGSKA (reference sequence). CDR3 length: 14 amino acids. The CDR3 loop reads CSASVAQSNTEAFF. The CDR3 region has the DNA TGCAGTGCTAGTGTGGCACAGTCCAACACTGAAGCTTTCTTT.

This rearrangement joins TRBV4-3 to TRBJ2-7; 8 positions match TRBD1. The CDR3 length is 20 residues. CDR1 and CDR2 from the germline V gene are LGHNA and YSLEER. V lost 0 bases to trimming and J lost 2 bases; unmatched junction nucleotides: 18. DNA for the CDR3: TGCGCCAGCAGCCAAGATCATCCCCCTGGAGGGACAGGCATTGCCTACGAGCAGTACTTC. Protein product: CASSQDHPPGGTGIAYEQYF.

The J gene is TRBJ2-3, the V gene TRBV9; 9 nucleotides align to TRBD2. The germline CDR1 and CDR2 sequences are SGDLS and YYNGEE. After removal of 0 bases from V and 0 bases from J, the junction contained 5 bases not matched to a gene. The CDR3 is made up of 17 amino acids. The CDR3 loop is CASSVDWSGGSTDTQYF. The CDR3 nucleotides read TGTGCCAGCAGCGTAGATTGGAGCGGGGGGAGCACAGATACGCAGTATTTT. Together with reference TRBV9 and TRBJ2-3, the CDR3 gives the full variable domain: DSGVTQTPKHLITATGQRVTLRCSPRSGDLSVYWYQQSLDQGLQFLIQYYNGEERAKGNILERFSAQQFPDLHSELNLSSLELGDSALYFCASSVDWSGGSTDTQYFGPGTRLTVL.

Only a few counts were recorded for this clone. V usage is TRBV9 and J usage is TRBJ2-7, with 8 bases that match TRBD1. V dropped 7 bases and J dropped 5; count of bases not matched to a gene: 8. Looked up from germline, CDR1 is SGDLS and CDR2 is YYNGEE. The CDR3 consists of 13 residues. CDR3 bases: TGTGCCAGCGGGACCGGGGGACAGGACGAGCAGTACTTC. Translated, it gives CASGTGGQDEQYF.

This chain links TRBV19 with TRBJ2-3, with 9 bases that match TRBD2. This CDR3 is built from 13 residues. From germline, CDR1 is LNHDA and CDR2 SQIVND (reference sequence). V was clipped by 7 bases and J by 15 bases; unmatched bases: 14. As DNA, the CDR3 is TGTGCCAGTACCAGCGGGGGGACACAGATTCGATATTTT. This codes for CASTSGGTQIRYF.

This chain links TRBV6-5 with TRBJ2-7, with 9 nucleotides matching TRBD1. This CDR3 region has 15 residues. Looked up from germline, CDR1 is MNHEY and CDR2 is SVGAGI. V was pared by 7 bases and J by 3 bases, with 10 bases of the junction left unmatched. This chain's CDR3 is CASKQTGTGIYEQYF. CDR3 in DNA: TGTGCCAGCAAACAAACCGGGACAGGGATCTACGAGCAGTACTTC.

This chain uses TRBV19 with TRBJ2-7; D might be TRBD2 (7 bases). Per the germline V gene, CDR1 is LNHDA and CDR2 is SQIVND (reference sequence). The CDR3 loop spans 16 amino acids. With 4 bases removed from V and 0 bases from J, the gap between germline ends came to 16 bases. The DNA of the CDR3 is TGTGCCAGTAGTACCCGGTGGGGGGGCCCCTCCTACGAGCAGTACTTC. This sequence encodes CASSTRWGGPSYEQYF.

The V call is TRBV6-5, the J call TRBJ1-2; 8 nucleotides agree with TRBD1. The CDR3 loop spans 13 amino acids. Germline CDR1 is MNHEY and CDR2 is SVGAGI. V was clipped by 6 bases and J by 4 bases; unmatched bases: 4. CDR3 bases: TGTGCCAGCAGAGTCAGGGGGCCCTATGGCTACACCTTC. It yields the protein CASRVRGPYGYTF.

In its sample, this clone was seen a few times. The chain uses TRBV9 and TRBJ2-5; D is ambiguous. There are 15 residues in the CDR3. The V and J ends lost 0 bases and 0 bases respectively, with 9 bases between them. Looked up from germline, CDR1 is SGDLS and CDR2 is YYNGEE. The CDR3 is CASSVGAPYQETQYF. The CDR3 DNA is TGTGCCAGCAGCGTAGGGGCCCCGTACCAAGAGACCCAGTACTTC. The variable domain in full, completed from reference TRBV9 and TRBJ2-5, reads DSGVTQTPKHLITATGQRVTLRCSPRSGDLSVYWYQQSLDQGLQFLIQYYNGEERAKGNILERFSAQQFPDLHSELNLSSLELGDSALYFCASSVGAPYQETQYFGPGTRLLVL.

The rearrangement links TRBV5-1 to TRBJ2-3, with 9 bases identical to TRBD2. Germline lookup yields CDR1 SGHRS and CDR2 YFSETQ. V lost 6 bases, J lost 4 bases, and 6 bases stayed unmatched. The CDR3 sequence is 14 residues long. The CDR3 is CASKRSGGSDTQYF. CDR3 DNA sequence: TGCGCCAGCAAACGGAGCGGGGGGTCAGATACGCAGTATTTT.

The chain links TRBV11-2 to TRBJ1-2, with 7 positions matching TRBD1. From germline, CDR1 is SGHAT and CDR2 FQNNGV. The ends lost 6 bases at V and 8 bases at J; junction bases unmatched: 9. CDR3 length equals 13 residues. Here the CDR3 reads CASSSRGLGGYTF. CDR3 DNA: TGTGCCAGCAGTTCAAGGGGGCTCGGAGGCTACACCTTC.

The chain is built from TRBV27 and TRBJ1-2; 7 bases line up with TRBD1. V dropped 3 bases and J dropped 0; count of bases not matched to a gene: 4. CDR1 MNHEY and CDR2 SMNVEV come from the germline V gene (reference sequence). The CDR3 is 15 amino acids. For the CDR3, the DNA is TGTGCCAGCAGTTTGATGACAGGGTCTAACTATGGCTACACCTTC. Protein sequence: CASSLMTGSNYGYTF.

The chain is built from TRBV4-3 and TRBJ1-6; D ambiguous. The CDR3 totals 16 residues. Germline V lookup: CDR1 LGHNA, CDR2 YSLEER. The V gene lost 0 bases and the J gene lost 6 bases, with 12 bases spanning the gap. This CDR3 is CASSQDSGNPNSPLHF. The CDR3 DNA reads as TGCGCCAGCAGCCAAGATTCAGGAAACCCTAATTCACCCCTCCACTTT.

The chain joins TRBV3-1 (or the pseudogene TRBV3-2) to TRBJ1-1; D is unclear. CDR3 length: 13 residues. Germline CDR1 is LGHDT and CDR2 is YNNKEL (reference sequence). V lost 1 base to trimming and J lost 7 bases, with 10 bases between them. In DNA, the CDR3 is TGTGCCAGCAGCCAAGTTGTCAACGGTGAAGCTTTCTTT. It translates to CASSQVVNGEAFF.

V usage is TRBV27 and J usage is TRBJ1-2; 7 bases match TRBD1. The CDR3 contains 12 residues. V dropped 8 bases and J dropped 4; count of bases not matched to a gene: 4. The germline V gene encodes CDR1 MNHEY and CDR2 SMNVEV (reference sequence). The CDR3 nucleotides read TGTGCCAGCGGCAGGGGGGCCTATGGCTACACCTTC. This codes for CASGRGAYGYTF.

The table lists this clone with a count of one. The genes are TRBV6-5 and TRBJ1-2; D is uncertain. The CDR3 is 11 residues long. V lost 7 bases and J 8 bases, leaving 11 bases between the germline ends. In germline, CDR1 is MNHEY, CDR2 SVGAGI. CDR3 region: CASKNIAGYTF. The CDR3 coding sequence is TGTGCCAGCAAAAATATTGCGGGCTACACCTTC.

V usage is TRBV7-9 and J usage is TRBJ2-5, with a weak D call TRBD2 (6 bases). There are 15 residues in the CDR3. With 1 base removed from V and 5 bases from J, the gap between germline ends came to 14 bases. Germline values: CDR1 SEHNR, CDR2 FQNEAQ (reference sequence). The CDR3 DNA follows: TGTGCCAGCAGCTTAGGGACTAAAGCCGTGGAGACCCAGTACTTC. It yields the protein CASSLGTKAVETQYF.

The chain combines TRBV5-1 with TRBJ2-5, with 9 nucleotides matching TRBD2. Germline V gene data show CDR1 as SGHRS and CDR2 as YFSETQ. The CDR3 contains 16 residues. After removal of 0 bases from V and 2 bases from J, the junction contained 5 bases not matched to a gene. CDR3 sequence (DNA): TGCGCCAGCAGCTTGGGGCTAGCGGGGCTACAAGAGACCCAGTACTTC. This codes for CASSLGLAGLQETQYF. The variable domain in full, completed from reference TRBV5-1 and TRBJ2-5, reads KAGVTQTPRYLIKTRGQQVTLSCSPISGHRSVSWYQQTPGQGLQFLFEYFSETQRNKGNFPGRFSGRQFSNSRSEMNVSTLELGDSALYLCASSLGLAGLQETQYFGPGTRLLVL.

The chain recombines TRBV19 with TRBJ2-3, with D possibly being TRBD2 (6 bases). Trimming left V 4 bases short and J 0 bases short, with 8 bases between. The CDR3 consists of 14 residues. Per germline, CDR1 LNHDA and CDR2 SQIVND (reference sequence). CDR3 in amino acids: CASSTRGSTDTQYF. Written as DNA, the CDR3 is TGTGCCAGTAGTACCCGGGGGAGCACAGATACGCAGTATTTT.

Remarks on this clone: At one of its ends the junction is not consistent with the germline gene, which may arise from a read error. The V and J genes are TRBV24-1 and TRBJ1-3; D gene ambiguous. From germline, CDR1 is KGHDR and CDR2 SFDVKD. The CDR3 is 16 amino acids. CDR3 region: CATSDFIRCIGDTIYF. In nucleotides, the CDR3 is TGTGCCACCAGTGATTTTATACGGTGTATTGGAGACACCATATATTTT.

V and J are TRBV3-1 (or the pseudogene TRBV3-2) and TRBJ2-7; D perhaps matches TRBD2 (5 bases). From germline, CDR1 is LGHDT and CDR2 YNNKEL (reference sequence). Trimming cost V 1 base and J 6 bases, with 10 bases left between them. The CDR3 extends over 13 amino acids. CDR3 nucleotide sequence: TGTGCCAGCAGCCAAGGGCGGGTGAGCGAGCAGTACTTC. As protein: CASSQGRVSEQYF.

J is TRBJ2-3 and V is TRBV5-8; 8 nucleotides agree with TRBD2. This CDR3 comprises 15 residues. V shed 4 bases, J shed 2 bases, and the junction held 6 bases outside the gene matches. CDR1 and CDR2 from the germline V gene are SGHTS and YDEGEE. This CDR3 reads CASSRGSGDTDTQYF. The CDR3 DNA reads as TGTGCCAGCAGCCGGGGTAGCGGGGACACAGATACGCAGTATTTT.

The V gene is TRBV2, the J gene TRBJ2-5; tentatively, D is TRBD1 (6 bases). V lost 3 bases and J lost 5, with 16 bases in between. The CDR3 spans 15 residues. Germline CDR1 reads SNHLY; CDR2 reads FYNNEI. The CDR3 DNA reads as TGTGCCAGCAGTGACCAACAGGGAGTTGGGGAGACCCAGTACTTC. Protein sequence: CASSDQQGVGETQYF. Based on the CDR3 plus reference TRBV2 and TRBJ2-5, the full variable domain is EPEVTQTPSHQVTQMGQEVILRCVPISNHLYFYWYRQILGQKVEFLVSFYNNEISEKSEIFDDQFSVERPDGSNFTLKIRSTKLEDSAMYFCASSDQQGVGETQYFGPGTRLLVL.